This T cell receptor (beta chain) stems from a study of cytomegalovirus exposure and HLA in healthy donors (dated by TCRdb to about 2017). About the full investigation: An earlier analysis of a few hundred of the donors reported about 280 Gb of sequence data and 90 million to 120 million unique TCR beta sequences obtained from about 170 million T cells. An early release covering just under 650 HLA-typed donors comprised approximately 300 gigabases of sequencing data and tens of millions of unique TCR sequences. Of the roughly 400 genotyped donors, approximately 82% fell in the genetic ancestry cluster associated with self-reported Caucasian donors. The aim of the study was to test whether cataloging public T cell receptors could identify signatures of past pathogen exposure. The study profiled the T cell repertoires of around 700 subjects by immunosequencing and related them to cytomegalovirus serostatus. Besides the first cohort of 666 subjects, a separate validation cohort made up of roughly 120 different subjects was used. To predict cytomegalovirus infection status, the study combined high-throughput TCR immunosequencing, statistical association of individual TCRs with disease status, and machine learning. In a later analysis, previously published TCR beta repertoires from fewer than 750 donors were re-analyzed and high-resolution HLA genotyping was added so that TCR occurrence patterns could be studied. Rather than using new phenotypic data, the later analysis identified candidate immune exposures from TCR beta sequences and from how often those sequences occurred across donors. In an earlier analysis of more than 550 of the donors, high-throughput TCR beta sequencing was used to judge whether each TCR beta V gene segment behaved as functional or pseudogenic. Donor age, sex, ethnicity and CMV serostatus were compiled alongside the repertoire data. Genome-wide SNP genotypes for about 65% of the 666 donors were used in a later genetic analysis, which treated that subset as a discovery cohort. All discovery cohort repertoires had been generated on a single sequencing platform. HLA typing included class I and class II loci at four-digit resolution. Typing coverage differed by locus: A, B, C, DRB1 and DQB1 were typed in about 620-630 donors, DQA1 in 500 to 550, DPA1 in some 600, and DPB1 in approximately 450. Because of strong linkage in the cohort, a handful of DR-DQ haplotypes were treated as single units for association and clustering. Among a few hundred genotyped donors of the cohort, an average of about 240,000 unique TCR beta nucleotide sequences were sequenced per donor, around 20% of them non-productive. Overall results and qualifications from the work: The only immune exposure information available for the cohort was CMV serostatus. Some IMGT-functional V segments, including TRBV6-2 and TRBV6-3, could not be told apart with the 87-base-pair reads, so those segments were excluded. While some public TCRs were present in many individuals, most TCR sequences turned up only very rarely across donors. A later analysis found that HLA-associated TCR beta chains were more clonally expanded and had lower generation probabilities than equally common non-associated chains. A further reported finding was that TCR beta sequences accurately predicted the HLA-A and HLA-B alleles for most subjects in the first cohort. A later analysis reported that several top co-occurrence clusters appeared linked to parvovirus B19, influenza, CMV and Epstein-Barr virus. Correlated functional status among segregating V segments might be attributable to linkage disequilibrium, but an unknown experimental factor could not be ruled out. A few of the identified cytomegalovirus-associated TCR beta chains were confirmed in vitro to be specific for cytomegalovirus antigens. Presence/absence analyses assumed roughly uniform sequencing depth across donors, an assumption that may not hold. The authors suggested that the approach could potentially be extended to other disease states and immunological phenotypes. According to a later analysis, most CMV-associated TCR beta chains appeared to be HLA-restricted, and the HLA associations seemed to be driven largely by CMV exposure. In a later analysis, the rate of TCR association differed among HLA loci, with DRB1 alleles having the most associated TCRs and HLA-C alleles having the fewest. In an earlier analysis of more than 450 of the donors, most TCR beta V segments were observed in productive rearrangements about 87% or about 30% of the time, broadly matching IMGT annotations. The classifier was reported to diagnose cytomegalovirus status with high specificity and sensitivity in both the original cohort and the validation cohort. The study listed 150 to 200 TCR beta chains as associated with cytomegalovirus. Seventeen rarely observed V segments, including chromosome 9 orphons, were excluded from the earlier analysis of some 590 of the donors because counts were too low. Specific HLA alleles were associated with more than 15,000 TCR beta sequences at a false discovery rate of 0.05 in a later analysis. Strong co-occurrence of HLA alleles, especially DR and DQ, made assigning TCR associations to individual alleles difficult. In a later genetic analysis, a missense DCLRE1C variant was associated with V-gene and J-gene trimming of TCR beta chains, and the association was replicated in an independent cohort. A group of highly shared sequence variants was considered likely to be a technical artifact of the sequencing pipeline. Because HLA typing was unavailable for some donors at each locus, only the typed subset was used in association tests. This cohort had only TCR beta chains sequenced, and the lack of alpha or paired-chain data limited which features could be detected. Compared with the roughly 670-donor mean, donors in an Asian-associated ancestry cluster had fewer N-insertions in productive TCRs, according to a later genetic analysis.

Details on this clone: The antigen this receptor binds is unknown. Base qualities are missing; no much larger clone stands one base away. Other DNA sequences in this sample translate to the same CDR3.

Library method: the immunoSEQ multiplex PCR assay. For the multiplex PCR, a mixture combining 60 forward primers for TCR Vbeta segments and 13 reverse primers for TCR Jbeta segments was used. Amplification of the CDR3 region of rearranged TCR beta genes was performed with a multiplex PCR assay on genomic DNA. The amplified TCR beta libraries were sequenced on the Illumina HiSeq System as 87-base-pair reads. As for the original processing: A later analysis tallied approximately 87 million unique TCR beta chains across the 666 repertoires, and about 12 million of those chains were shared by two or more donors. To remove PCR and sequencing errors, raw reads were error-corrected and collapsed into unique sequences using a nearest-neighbor algorithm that merged closely related sequences. To assign V, D and J gene segments, CDR3 sequences were aligned to IMGT reference sequences. For a sequence to be retained, at least a six-nucleotide match to both a V gene segment and a J gene segment was required. A rearrangement was called productive if the CDR3 had no stop codons and remained in frame with V and J, and every other rearrangement was called non-productive. Following IMGT convention, CDR3 was defined as the stretch from the second conserved V-encoded cysteine to the conserved J-encoded phenylalanine. In an earlier analysis of around 640 of the donors, sequences lacking an unambiguous match to a single V gene segment were excluded. In an earlier analysis of approximately 590 of the donors, a V segment was called functional when productive rearrangements were above 56.7%, and segregating when the standard deviation between donors exceeded 5%. A statistical classification framework was developed to diagnose cytomegalovirus status using the catalog of TCR beta chain sequences. In a later analysis, V and J genes were assigned by comparing TCR nucleotide sequences against IMGT/GENE-DB human TR gene sequences. The TCRdist pipeline was used in a later analysis to assign CDR3 sequences and most-parsimonious VDJ recombination scenarios. In a later analysis, each TCR beta chain was defined by its CDR3 amino acid sequence together with its V-gene family, and reads lacking a unique V-gene family were excluded. In a later analysis, 450 to 600 highly shared, low-generation-probability nucleotide sequences were removed to address suspected cross-contamination and a sequencing artifact. For each public chain, a later analysis derived a clonal expansion index from normalized ranks of inferred template counts within each repertoire. A later analysis computed generation probabilities with a VDJ recombination model fitted to out-of-frame rearrangements, and checked the results against IGoR. A later analysis scored TCR-TCR, TCR-HLA and TCR-CMV co-occurrence with hypergeometric tests, applying a repertoire-size bias correction to TCR pairs. False discovery rates were estimated in a later analysis by permuting HLA or CMV assignments 20 times. In a later analysis, co-occurring TCRs were grouped with DBSCAN, and TCRdist sequence similarity was added when clustering was performed within HLA-allele-positive subsets. For co-occurrence clustering, repertoires with fewer than 30,000 or more than 120,000 public chains were excluded, along with 5 or 6 repertoires with anomalous nucleotide sharing. The immuneACCESS repertoire file appears here via TCRdb, limited to in-frame rearrangements. These files lack a portion of the clones; in checked studies, under half of the deficit traces to unresolved V genes, and the cause of the others is not known. V and J calls and clone size come straight from that table; D and trimming were deduced from the DNA. The sample records around 120,000 clones, roughly 80% of which are singletons. The ten largest clones add up to 8.8% of the sample.

The cohort was made up of hundreds of healthy bone marrow donors. At the time of sampling, all cohort members were nominally healthy, though unrecorded immune exposures were likely present. The donor was CMV seropositive and belonged to the group of a few hundred seropositive cohort members. Every donor gave a peripheral blood sample, and the peripheral blood mononuclear cells from that sample were used for TCR beta sequencing. Genomic DNA extraction from the blood cell samples was performed with the Qiagen DNeasy Blood Extraction Kit. Counted from cysteine to phenylalanine, this CDR3 has 16 amino acids. The retained sequence is limited to the CDR3, 48 bases, with the frame set at the first base. In the germline V gene, CDR1 corresponds to SGHRS and CDR2 to YFSETQ. V ends up 0 bases short and J 1 base short, with an unmatched junction base count of 3.

The rearranged chain carries TRBV5-1 and TRBJ2-5; TRBD2 lines up with 10 middle nucleotides. The sequence derives from a female donor in good health and CMV-seropositive. Sequencing used PBMCs. The bases read TGCGCCAGCAGCTTGGGATTAGCGGGGGGCCAAGAGACCCAGTACTTC. It specifies CASSLGLAGGQETQYF.